Shown below are 24 T cell receptor beta chains from a single sample sequenced in a study of T cell changes during pregnancy in multiple sclerosis. Sequenced by immunoSEQ multiplex PCR; TCRdb stores in-frame clones only, minus some. The sample has about 80,000 clones; roughly 92% are singletons. This sample comprised CD4+ T cells from peripheral blood mononuclear cells, obtained before pregnancy. These receptors all stem from a female donor with multiple sclerosis, enrolled in a pregnancy study.

The V gene is TRBV5-4, the J gene TRBJ2-5; TRBD1 is a possible D gene (6 bases). The CDR3 is 14 residues long. The V gene's germline CDR1 is SGHNT and CDR2 YYREEE (reference sequence). The V end lost 4 bases, the J end lost 4 bases, and 14 bases lay between the germline ends. CDR3 sequence: CASSPLVGGETQYF. The DNA for the CDR3 is TGTGCCAGCAGCCCTCTCGTAGGGGGAGAGACCCAGTACTTC.

The chain has TRBV28 and TRBJ1-1, with D unclear. CDR3 length: 14 residues. Germline loops: CDR1 MDHEN, CDR2 SYDVKM. V lost 6 bases to trimming and J lost 1 base, with 12 bases between them. This CDR3 reads CASSLVAGNTEAFF. In nucleotides, the CDR3 is TGTGCCAGCAGCCTCGTGGCGGGGAACACTGAAGCTTTCTTT.

V is TRBV19 and J is TRBJ2-1; perhaps TRBD2 as D (6 bases). The germline V gene has CDR1 LNHDA and CDR2 SQIVND (reference sequence). Trimming pared 4 bases from V and 0 bases from J, leaving 16 bases between. This CDR3 has 17 residues. CDR3 protein: CASSTTLATSSYNEQFF. The CDR3 bases are TGTGCCAGTAGTACCACTCTAGCGACGAGCTCCTACAATGAGCAGTTCTTC.

The chain combines TRBV29-1 with TRBJ1-1, with D perhaps matching TRBD1 (6 bases). CDR3 length: 14 amino acids. Germline loops: CDR1 SQVTM, CDR2 ANQGSEA. Trimming shortened V by 4 bases and J by 1 base, and 13 bases separated the two germline ends. The CDR3 sequence: CSVAEGGRNTEAFF. The CDR3 DNA reads as TGCAGCGTTGCAGAGGGGGGGCGGAACACTGAAGCTTTCTTT. The full variable domain, with the rest looked up from reference TRBV29-1 and TRBJ1-1, is SAVISQKPSRDICQRGTSLTIQCQVDSQVTMMFWYRQQPGQSLTLIATANQGSEATYESGFVIDKFPISRPNLTFSTLTVSNMSPEDSSIYLCSVAEGGRNTEAFFGQGTRLTVV.

This clone was counted a single time. The V call is TRBV7-6, the J call TRBJ2-1; 15 bases agree with TRBD2. Germline V gene lookup returns CDR1 SGHVS and CDR2 FNYEAQ. The CDR3 runs 15 residues. The V gene end was trimmed by 5 bases and the J gene end by 7 bases; junction bases not matched to a gene: 3. The CDR3 here is CASSPGTSGGNEQFF. The CDR3 nucleotides read TGTGCCAGCAGCCCCGGGACTAGCGGGGGGAATGAGCAGTTCTTC.

This rearrangement joins TRBV9 to TRBJ2-2, with 8 nucleotides matching TRBD1. The trim removed 6 bases at V and 6 bases at J, leaving 13 bases unmatched. Germline CDR1 SGDLS, CDR2 YYNGEE. The CDR3 is 16 residues long. CDR3: CASTPTGTGVPGELFF. CDR3 DNA: TGTGCCAGCACCCCGACCGGGACAGGAGTGCCCGGGGAGCTGTTTTTT.

In DNA, the CDR3 is TGTGCCAGCAGTCGAGCGGGACAGGGGGGCACTGAAGCTTTCTTT. Translating gives CASSRAGQGGTEAFF. The V gene is TRBV6-5, the J gene TRBJ1-1, with 11 nucleotides matching TRBD1. Per germline, CDR1 MNHEY and CDR2 SVGAGI. Germline trimming cut 5 bases from V and 4 bases from J; bases unmatched to any gene: 6. The CDR3 is made up of 15 amino acids.

The rearrangement joins TRBV7-9 to TRBJ1-4; D is uncertain. From germline, CDR1 is SEHNR and CDR2 FQNEAQ (reference sequence). The CDR3 has 14 residues. The V and J ends lost 3 bases and 4 bases respectively, with 9 bases between them. This CDR3 reads CASSLGTYNEKLFF. CDR3 DNA sequence: TGTGCCAGCAGCTTGGGCACTTATAATGAAAAACTGTTTTTT.

This clone has only one observation. The rearrangement links TRBV7-8 to TRBJ1-4; possibly TRBD1 for D (6 bases). Germline-derived CDR1 and CDR2 are SGHVS and FQNEAQ. Trimming took off 5 bases at V and 2 bases at J, with 15 bases between the two ends. The CDR3 has 16 residues. The CDR3 loop is CASSARGGETNEKLFF. The CDR3 DNA sequence: TGTGCCAGCAGCGCGAGGGGGGGTGAGACTAATGAAAAACTGTTTTTT.

This clone was counted once. The chain is built from TRBV5-3 and TRBJ2-1; possibly TRBD1 for D (6 bases). TRBV5-3 is marked as an open reading frame, function uncertain. Trimming took 5 bases from V and 7 from J, leaving 13 bases between them. CDR3 length: 13 amino acids. CDR3 nucleotide sequence: TGTGCCAGAAGTGTGTGGGGGCCAAATGAGCAGTTCTTC. As protein: CARSVWGPNEQFF.

This chain links TRBV2 with TRBJ2-2; a possible D gene is TRBD2 (6 bases). The CDR3 has 14 residues. The V and J ends lost 7 bases and 4 bases respectively, with 13 bases between them. Per the germline V gene, CDR1 is SNHLY and CDR2 is FYNNEI. CDR3 protein: CASTLGGGTGELFF. The CDR3, as DNA: TGTGCCAGCACACTGGGGGGTGGCACCGGGGAGCTGTTTTTT.

This chain connects TRBV5-3 to TRBJ2-3; 10 nucleotides line up with TRBD2. TRBV5-3 is placed among ORFs of uncertain function. CDR3 length equals 15 residues. The J segment lost 4 bases and the V segment lost 3 bases, leaving 5 bases of the junction unmatched. CDR3 sequence: CARSYLSGRADTQYF. CDR3 DNA: TGTGCCAGAAGCTACCTGAGCGGGAGGGCAGATACGCAGTATTTT.

The genes are TRBV5-1 and TRBJ2-7, with D perhaps TRBD1 (6 bases). This CDR3 is built from 15 residues. The V gene lost 3 bases and the J gene lost 4 bases, with 17 bases spanning the gap. Germline V gene sequence: CDR1 SGHRS, CDR2 YFSETQ. The CDR3 spells CASSSDQAGEYEQYF. CDR3 nucleotide sequence: TGCGCCAGCAGCTCAGATCAGGCAGGGGAGTACGAGCAGTACTTC.

This chain joins TRBV19 and TRBJ2-5, with D possibly TRBD1 on 5 matching bases. The V end lost 3 bases, the J end lost 5 bases, and 16 bases lay between the germline ends. This CDR3 is built from 15 residues. The V gene's germline CDR1 is LNHDA and CDR2 SQIVND (reference sequence). CDR3 nucleotide sequence: TGTGCCAGTAGTATTAGGGCAGGGCAATGGGAGACCCAGTACTTC. Translation: CASSIRAGQWETQYF.

The chain couples TRBV6-1 to TRBJ2-2, with 7 bases lining up with TRBD1. This CDR3 comprises 15 residues. Germline V gives CDR1 MNHNS, CDR2 SASEGT. Germline trimming cut 7 bases from V and 2 bases from J; bases unmatched to any gene: 7. DNA of the CDR3: TGTGCCAGCAACCGAGACAGGGTTAACACCGGGGAGCTGTTTTTT. Amino acids: CASNRDRVNTGELFF.

The table lists this clone with a count of one. This chain links TRBV5-4 with TRBJ2-2; the match to TRBD1 covers 10 bases. The CDR3 covers 16 residues. Germline loops: CDR1 SGHNT, CDR2 YYREEE (reference sequence). The V gene end was trimmed by 4 bases and the J gene end by 4 bases; junction bases not matched to a gene: 7. CDR3 nucleotides: TGTGCCAGCAGCGACCTCGGACAGGGGGGCACCGGGGAGCTGTTTTTT. Protein: CASSDLGQGGTGELFF.

The V call is TRBV7-2, the J call TRBJ2-2; 7 bases fit TRBD1. The CDR3 consists of 16 residues. The J segment lost 0 bases and the V segment lost 4 bases, leaving 5 bases of the junction unmatched. Germline V CDR1 and CDR2: SGHTA, FQGNSA. The CDR3 DNA is TGTGCCAGCAGCTGGCCGGGACAGACGAACACCGGGGAGCTGTTTTTT. Translation: CASSWPGQTNTGELFF.

The chain couples TRBV6-5 to TRBJ2-5, with TRBD1 matching 8 bases. With V trimmed by 5 bases and J by 5 bases, 7 bases remained unmatched. The CDR3 runs 14 residues. Germline V gene sequence: CDR1 MNHEY, CDR2 SVGAGI. CDR3 bases: TGTGCCAGCAGTCTTCAGGGGGCCCACGAGACCCAGTACTTC. Amino acids: CASSLQGAHETQYF.

The chain combines TRBV18 with TRBJ1-1; TRBD1 agrees at 11 bases. This CDR3 has 15 amino acids. After removal of 3 bases from V and 2 bases from J, the junction contained 2 bases not matched to a gene. Germline values: CDR1 KGHSH, CDR2 LQKENI. The CDR3: CASSPGTGGNTEAFF. For the CDR3, the DNA is TGTGCCAGCTCACCCGGGACAGGGGGTAACACTGAAGCTTTCTTT.

V gene TRBV29-1 combines with J gene TRBJ2-1, with a tentative D call TRBD2 (5 bases). Germline V gene data show CDR1 as SQVTM and CDR2 as ANQGSEA. This CDR3 has 13 amino acids. V lost 7 bases and J 2 bases, leaving 12 bases between the germline ends. The CDR3 DNA reads as TGCAGCGAGCCCAGCGGAGCCTACAATGAGCAGTTCTTC. Its protein is CSEPSGAYNEQFF.

The CDR3 DNA reads TGTGCCAGCAGCCAACCCGGGACTAGCGGGATCACCGGGGAGCTGTTTTTT. Its protein product is CASSQPGTSGITGELFF. This chain links TRBV28 with TRBJ2-2, with TRBD2 identical over 13 bases. CDR1 is MDHEN and CDR2 is SYDVKM in the germline V gene. The CDR3 spans 17 residues. The V segment lost 6 bases and the J segment 4 bases; nucleotides outside the gene matches: 8.

This CDR3 reads CAITSDTQETQYF. CDR3 coding DNA: TGTGCCATCACCTCGGACACCCAAGAGACCCAGTACTTC. V and J are TRBV10-3 and TRBJ2-5; D is perhaps TRBD1 (5 bases). Germline V gene lookup returns CDR1 ENHRY and CDR2 SYGVKD. Trimming removed 7 bases from V and 1 base from J, with 10 bases in between. This CDR3 has 13 residues.

V is TRBV13 and J is TRBJ2-3; 9 nucleotides agree with TRBD1. Germline lookup yields CDR1 PRHDT and CDR2 FYEKMQ (reference sequence). J gave up 5 bases and V 5 bases, and 14 bases lay outside the gene matches. This CDR3 spans 17 amino acids. The CDR3 region has the DNA TGTGCCAGCAGCGTTCGCTCCGGGACAGGGTTCAAAGATACGCAGTATTTT. This sequence encodes CASSVRSGTGFKDTQYF. The complete variable domain, with remaining parts taken from reference TRBV13 and TRBJ2-3, reads AAGVIQSPRHLIKEKRETATLKCYPIPRHDTVYWYQQGPGQDPQFLISFYEKMQSDKGSIPDRFSAQQFSDYHSELNMSSLELGDSALYFCASSVRSGTGFKDTQYFGPGTRLTVL.

The rearrangement links TRBV4-2 to TRBJ1-6; 8 nucleotides match TRBD1. This CDR3 spans 14 amino acids. Looked up from germline, CDR1 is LGHNA and CDR2 is YNFKEQ. The junction had 4 bases not matched to a gene; V was cut back by 5 bases and J by 7 bases. CDR3 DNA: TGTGCCAGCAGCGCCAGGACAGGGAATTCACCCCTCCACTTT. It is translated as CASSARTGNSPLHF.